A selection of T cell receptor beta chains follows, all from one sample in a study of regulatory T cells in long-lasting Graves disease. TCRdb itself ran the multiplex PCR reads through MiXCR, one entry per CDR3 protein. This table has over 350,000 distinct CDR3 sequences, 20% appearing once. The sequencing used peripheral blood mononuclear cells (PBMCs), collected when the disease was refractory, from a patient treated with antithyroid drugs. The receptors were gathered from a female donor with Graves disease. Both conserved end residues are part of each CDR3. A D gene is named only where the DNA matches it firmly. Where a row states a size, it is once, few, many or the class of an expanded clone; other rows omit it.

d_call	v_call	clone_size	j_call	cdr3_nt	cdr3_aa
NA	TRBV18	many	TRBJ2-7	TGTGCCAGCTCACCACCTGCGCGTCTCTACGAGCAGTACTTC	CASSPPARLYEQYF
TRBD1	TRBV28	many	TRBJ1-5	TGTGCCAGCAGTTCACTACAGGGGGGGGAGAATCAGCCCCAGCATTTT	CASSSLQGGENQPQHF
TRBD2	TRBV29-1	NA	TRBJ2-7	TGCAGCGTGCGTCTACTAGCGGGCTACGAGCAGTACTTC	CSVRLLAGYEQYF
TRBD1	TRBV28	many	TRBJ2-5	TGTGCCACCATTCAGGGGGCGGTTGGGACCCAGTACTTC	CATIQGAVGTQYF
NA	TRBV20-1	few	TRBJ1-1	TGCAGTGCTAGACCACCCCAGGCCGCCACAGAAGCTTTCTTT	CSARPPQAATEAFF
NA	TRBV7-9	few	TRBJ1-2	TGTGCCAGCAGCTTAGAACAGTATGGCTACACCTTC	CASSLEQYGYTF
NA	TRBV12-3/TRBV12-4	many	TRBJ2-3	TGTGCCAGCAGTTTGTGGGAGGTAACCACAGATACGCAGTATTTT	CASSLWEVTTDTQYF
NA	TRBV6-1	NA	TRBJ2-1	TGTGCCAGCAGGGGCCCCGCTGTTGAGCAGTTCTTC	CASRGPAVEQFF
NA	TRBV6-1	few	TRBJ1-4	TGCGCCAGCAGTCACGGAACAACTAATGAAAAACTGTTTTTT	CASSHGTTNEKLFF
TRBD2	TRBV20-1	few	TRBJ2-5	TGCAGTGCTAGAGATTCAGGAAGCGGGAGGCCCGGGGCCCAGTACTTC	CSARDSGSGRPGAQYF
NA	TRBV27	many	TRBJ1-6	TGTGCCAGCACCCTCGTGGGCTCCTATAATTCACCCCTCCACTTT	CASTLVGSYNSPLHF
TRBD2	TRBV6-5	NA	TRBJ2-6	TGTGCCAGCAGTTACTCCAGCGGGAGGGCCACTGGGGCCAACGTCCTGACTTTC	CASSYSSGRATGANVLTF
TRBD1	TRBV6-1	NA	TRBJ2-7	TGTGCCAGCAGTTGGACAGGGGGCAACGCCTACGAGCAGTACTTC	CASSWTGGNAYEQYF
TRBD1	TRBV7-9	few	TRBJ2-4	TGTGCCAGCAGCTTGCACCTTCCGGGACAGGGGGATTATGGGGGAAACATTCAGTACTTC	CASSLHLPGQGDYGGNIQYF
NA	TRBV29-1	many	TRBJ2-7	TGCAGCGTTGAAGTCACTCACTCCTACGAGCAGTACTTC	CSVEVTHSYEQYF
NA	TRBV28	few	TRBJ2-3	TGTGCCAGCAGTTTTATTCAAGTCGGTGTTTCGCAGTATTTT	CASSFIQVGVSQYF
NA	TRBV18	NA	TRBJ1-2	TGTGCCAGCTCAGCACAGGGCCCGGAGGTCTATGGCTACACCTTC	CASSAQGPEVYGYTF
NA	TRBV28	many	TRBJ2-4	TGTGCCAGCAGTGCCCGACAGAGTCAGTACTTC	CASSARQSQYF
NA	TRBV7-2	NA	TRBJ1-6	TGTGCCAGCAGCTTAGTGACCGGGGGTTCCTATAATTCACCCCTCCACTTT	CASSLVTGGSYNSPLHF
NA	TRBV30	NA	TRBJ2-2	TGTGCCTGGTCGGCGGGACACAACACCGGGGAGCTGTTTTTT	CAWSAGHNTGELFF
NA	TRBV7-8	few	TRBJ2-3	TGTGCCAGCAGCTTAATGACCAGCACAGATACGCAGTATTTT	CASSLMTSTDTQYF
NA	TRBV5-1	NA	TRBJ1-1	TGCGCCAGCAGCTTGGAGGGGGTCCGGAACACTGAAGCTTTCTTT	CASSLEGVRNTEAFF
NA	TRBV7-3	NA	TRBJ1-3	TGTGCCAGCAGCAGGAGTCCTGGAAACACCATATATTTT	CASSRSPGNTIYF
NA	TRBV2	NA	TRBJ2-3	TGTGCCAGCACTCCCGCCGCCCTTAACACAGATACGCAGTATTTT	CASTPAALNTDTQYF
NA	TRBV2	many	TRBJ1-1	TGTGCCAGCAGTGAGCTTGGACAGAAGAACACTGAAGCTTTCTTT	CASSELGQKNTEAFF
NA	TRBV7-2	few	TRBJ1-2	TGTGCCAGCAGCTTAGCGTGGGAATCGCGTGGCTACACCTTC	CASSLAWESRGYTF
NA	TRBV27	NA	TRBJ1-5	TGTGCCAGCAGTACATCAGGGGTATGGCCCCAGCATTTT	CASSTSGVWPQHF